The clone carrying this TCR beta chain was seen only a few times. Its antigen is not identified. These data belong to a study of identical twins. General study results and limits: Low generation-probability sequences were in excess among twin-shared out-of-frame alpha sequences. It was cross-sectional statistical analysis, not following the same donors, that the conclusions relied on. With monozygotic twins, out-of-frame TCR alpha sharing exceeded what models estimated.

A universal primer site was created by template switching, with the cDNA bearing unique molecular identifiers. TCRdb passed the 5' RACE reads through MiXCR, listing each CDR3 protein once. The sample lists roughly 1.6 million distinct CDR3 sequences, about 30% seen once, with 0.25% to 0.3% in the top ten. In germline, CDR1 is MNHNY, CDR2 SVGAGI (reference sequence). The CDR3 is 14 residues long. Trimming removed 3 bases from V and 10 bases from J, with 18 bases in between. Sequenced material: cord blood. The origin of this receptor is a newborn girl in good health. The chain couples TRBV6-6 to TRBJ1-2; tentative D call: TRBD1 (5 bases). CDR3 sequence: CASSYGSPGLSYTF. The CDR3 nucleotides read TGTGCCAGCAGTTATGGGAGTCCGGGGCTCTCCTACACCTTC.